The 29 T cell receptor beta chains below were found in one sample sequenced in a study of cytomegalovirus exposure and HLA in healthy donors. PCR was performed using 60 Vbeta and 13 Jbeta primers. Clones were sequenced by immunoSEQ multiplex PCR, and TCRdb holds only the in-frame ones, with some missing. The sample holds 90,000 or so clones, approximately 70% seen once. The source material was PBMCs. The receptors originated from a man aged 50 to 60 in good health and CMV-seronegative.

The V gene is TRBV7-2, the J gene TRBJ2-1; 10 positions match TRBD2. V lost 10 bases, J lost 0 bases, and 3 bases stayed unmatched. The CDR3 contains 14 residues. The germline V gene has CDR1 SGHTA and CDR2 FQGNSA. In DNA form, the CDR3 reads TGTGCCATTCGGACTAGCGGCTCCTACAATGAGCAGTTCTTC. Protein sequence: CAIRTSGSYNEQFF. Filled out from reference TRBV7-2 and TRBJ2-1, the complete variable domain reads GAGVSQSPSNKVTEKGKDVELRCDPISGHTALYWYRQSLGQGLEFLIYFQGNSAPDKSGLPSDRFSAERTGGSVSTLTIQRTQQEDSAVYLCAIRTSGSYNEQFFGPGTRLTVL.

This clone appeared a few times. V usage is TRBV5-1 and J usage is TRBJ1-5; D may be TRBD1 (5 bases). Germline values: CDR1 SGHRS, CDR2 YFSETQ. V lost 0 bases and J 5 bases, leaving 12 bases between the germline ends. The CDR3 spans 15 residues. CDR3 in amino acids: CASSLDQGQDQPQHF. CDR3 sequence (DNA): TGCGCCAGCAGCTTGGATCAGGGTCAGGATCAGCCCCAGCATTTT.

The J gene is TRBJ1-2, the V gene TRBV13; 11 positions match TRBD1. This CDR3 comprises 16 residues. V was clipped by 4 bases and J by 5 bases; unmatched bases: 9. Germline CDR1 and CDR2: PRHDT and FYEKMQ (reference sequence). The DNA for the CDR3 is TGTGCCAGCAGCTCCTCCGGGGACAGGGGGTTTTATGGCTACACCTTC. It yields the protein CASSSSGDRGFYGYTF.

This sequence joins TRBV9 and TRBJ2-5; 7 bases map to TRBD1. Germline trimming cut 0 bases from V and 5 bases from J; bases unmatched to any gene: 7. The CDR3 is made up of 15 amino acids. In germline, CDR1 is SGDLS, CDR2 YYNGEE. Written as DNA, the CDR3 is TGTGCCAGCAGCGTAGACCCGACAGGGTGGGAGACCCAGTACTTC. Amino acid sequence: CASSVDPTGWETQYF.

This chain joins TRBV11-3 and TRBJ2-2; D may be TRBD1 (6 bases). Germline CDR1 is SGHNT and CDR2 is YENEEA. V lost 0 bases, J lost 4 bases, and 9 bases lay in between. This CDR3 region has 15 residues. The CDR3 is CASSLDRDTTGELFF. CDR3 nucleotides: TGTGCCAGCAGCTTAGACCGGGACACCACCGGGGAGCTGTTTTTT.

The V gene is TRBV25-1, the J gene TRBJ2-1; 7 bases line up with TRBD2. This CDR3 is built from 14 residues. With V trimmed by 1 base and J by 8 bases, 5 bases remained unmatched. CDR1 is MGHDK and CDR2 is SYGVNS in the germline V gene. The CDR3 nucleotides are TGTGCCAGCAGTGAATTCCGGGGAGGGTATGAGCAGTTCTTC. Its translation is CASSEFRGGYEQFF.

V usage is TRBV7-2 and J usage is TRBJ2-7, with 7 bases that match TRBD1. Unmatched junction bases numbered 6, after V lost 5 bases and J lost 2 bases. Germline V CDR1 and CDR2: SGHTA, FQGNSA. CDR3 size: 14 residues. DNA for the CDR3: TGTGCCAGCAGCCCCGGGACAGTCACCTACGAGCAGTACTTC. Its protein is CASSPGTVTYEQYF.

In nucleotides, the CDR3 is TGCGCCAGCAGCCAAGGGGTTTTTCGCGGGAGGGCGGCCGGGGAGCTGTTTTTT. This gives the protein CASSQGVFRGRAAGELFF. The rearrangement uses TRBV4-3 and TRBJ2-2, with 9 bases matching TRBD2. V shed 1 base and J 6 bases; nucleotides not matched to a gene: 12. The germline V gene has CDR1 LGHNA and CDR2 YSLEER. This CDR3 has 18 residues.

This clone was recorded a few times. The chain has TRBV2 and TRBJ2-7; D is possibly TRBD2 (5 bases). Germline loops: CDR1 SNHLY, CDR2 FYNNEI. This CDR3 is 14 amino acids long. The V end lost 3 bases, the J end lost 5 bases, and 14 bases lay between the germline ends. As DNA, the CDR3 is TGTGCCAGCAGTGAGGCGGTACTAGATCACGAGCAGTACGTC. Protein product: CASSEAVLDHEQYV.

The chain links TRBV23-1 to TRBJ2-7; 8 positions match TRBD1. TRBV23-1 has ORF status, its function being uncertain. The CDR3 loop spans 14 amino acids. J was trimmed by 4 bases and V by 2 bases; bases with no gene match: 4. This chain's CDR3 is CASSQPDRGYEQYV. CDR3 nucleotides: TGCGCCAGCAGTCAACCCGACAGGGGATACGAGCAGTACGTC.

The rearrangement joins TRBV4-3 to TRBJ1-3; 7 nucleotides align to TRBD1. This CDR3 is built from 15 residues. J was trimmed by 6 bases and V by 4 bases; bases with no gene match: 9. Germline V lookup: CDR1 LGHNA, CDR2 YSLEER. The CDR3 DNA reads TGCGCCAGCAGCCCAAAGACAGGGTACGCAAACACCATATATTTT. This gives the protein CASSPKTGYANTIYF.

The rearrangement uses TRBV5-6 and TRBJ2-3; D perhaps matches TRBD1 (5 bases). Between the trimmed V and J ends, which lost 4 bases and 4 bases, there was a span of 10 bases. This CDR3 has 13 residues. CDR1 is SGHDT, CDR2 YYEEEE, per germline. CDR3 sequence (DNA): TGTGCCAGCAGCGTTAGGGGTCCAGATACGCAGTATTTT. This gives the protein CASSVRGPDTQYF.

Worth noting for this clone: An end of the junction differs from the germline gene, which may be a read error. The chain carries TRBV7-7 and TRBJ2-2; maybe TRBD1 (6 bases). CDR3 length equals 13 residues. Germline CDR1 reads SSHAT; CDR2 reads FNYEAQ (reference sequence). The CDR3 DNA sequence: TGTGCTAGCAGCCTGACAGGCGCCGGGGAGCTGTTTTTT. Translating gives CASSLTGAGELFF.

This clone was seen more than once but under ten times. The chain joins TRBV15 to TRBJ1-5, with a tentative D call TRBD1 (5 bases). Germline assignment: CDR1 LNHNV and CDR2 YYDKDF (reference sequence). Trimming took 5 bases from V and 6 from J, leaving 17 bases between them. The CDR3 length is 15 residues. CDR3 sequence reads: CATSFKRGVGQPQHF. The CDR3 DNA reads TGTGCCACCAGCTTCAAACGGGGGGTCGGTCAGCCCCAGCATTTT.

This rearrangement joins TRBV7-2 to TRBJ2-7; the match to TRBD2 covers 8 bases. CDR1 and CDR2 from the germline V gene are SGHTA and FQGNSA. J was trimmed by 6 bases and V by 5 bases; bases with no gene match: 12. The CDR3 has 15 amino acids. This chain's CDR3 is CASSLPTGGPREQYF. In DNA, the CDR3 is TGTGCCAGCAGCCTTCCGACGGGGGGGCCACGCGAGCAGTACTTC. Complete variable domain (other parts from reference TRBV7-2 and TRBJ2-7): GAGVSQSPSNKVTEKGKDVELRCDPISGHTALYWYRQSLGQGLEFLIYFQGNSAPDKSGLPSDRFSAERTGGSVSTLTIQRTQQEDSAVYLCASSLPTGGPREQYFGPGTRLTVT.

The gene calls are TRBV7-9 and TRBJ1-2; no clear D gene. Germline V lookup: CDR1 SEHNR, CDR2 FQNEAQ (reference sequence). The V gene lost 3 bases and the J gene lost 5 bases, with 7 bases spanning the gap. The CDR3 loop spans 12 amino acids. CDR3 protein: CASSFNQYGYTF. For the CDR3, the DNA is TGTGCCAGCAGCTTCAACCAGTATGGCTACACCTTC.

This clone was observed once. V usage is TRBV5-1 and J usage is TRBJ1-1; perhaps TRBD1 as D (6 bases). The germline gives CDR1 SGHRS, CDR2 YFSETQ. This CDR3 is built from 15 residues. The V gene lost 4 bases and the J gene lost 1 base, with 14 bases spanning the gap. The CDR3 protein is CASSMEQGRNTEAFF. CDR3 sequence (DNA): TGCGCCAGCAGCATGGAACAGGGCCGGAACACTGAAGCTTTCTTT.

This chain uses TRBV2 with TRBJ2-1; D uncertain. The CDR3 totals 11 residues. In germline, CDR1 is SNHLY, CDR2 FYNNEI. V lost 8 bases, J lost 8 bases, and 10 bases lay in between. CDR3 sequence reads: CASSVVDEQFF. The CDR3 bases are TGTGCCAGCTCAGTCGTGGATGAGCAGTTCTTC.

The rearrangement joins TRBV9 to TRBJ2-5; 10 nucleotides align to TRBD2. CDR3 size: 17 residues. Germline-derived CDR1 and CDR2 are SGDLS and YYNGEE. The V gene end was trimmed by 0 bases and the J gene end by 4 bases; junction bases not matched to a gene: 9. In DNA, the CDR3 is TGTGCCAGCAGCGTAGCTGTTTTAGCGGGAGGACCAGAGACCCAGTACTTC. Translated: CASSVAVLAGGPETQYF. Using reference TRBV9 and TRBJ2-5 for the parts outside the CDR3, the full variable domain is DSGVTQTPKHLITATGQRVTLRCSPRSGDLSVYWYQQSLDQGLQFLIQYYNGEERAKGNILERFSAQQFPDLHSELNLSSLELGDSALYFCASSVAVLAGGPETQYFGPGTRLLVL.

CDR3 coding DNA: TGCAGCGTTGAACCCGGGGATACGCAGTATTTT. This codes for CSVEPGDTQYF. The chain carries TRBV29-1 and TRBJ2-3; no clear D. The V end was cut by 2 bases, the J end by 6 bases, with 6 bases between. Germline V gene sequence: CDR1 SQVTM, CDR2 ANQGSEA. CDR3 length equals 11 residues.

The gene calls are TRBV7-2 and TRBJ2-1; 7 nucleotides match TRBD2. Germline CDR1 and CDR2: SGHTA and FQGNSA. Trimming removed 3 bases from V and 7 bases from J; junction bases left unmatched: 0. This CDR3 spans 12 amino acids. CDR3 nucleotide sequence: TGTGCCAGCAGCTTGGGACTAAATGAGCAGTTCTTC. Translation: CASSLGLNEQFF.

The V call is TRBV5-1, the J call TRBJ2-2; TRBD2 matches 12 bases. This CDR3 is built from 16 residues. V lost 4 bases to trimming and J lost 6 bases; unmatched junction nucleotides: 7. Germline V lookup: CDR1 SGHRS, CDR2 YFSETQ. CDR3 region: CASSITSGRRAGELFF. For the CDR3, the DNA is TGCGCCAGCAGCATAACTAGCGGGAGGCGAGCCGGGGAGCTGTTTTTT.

The chain recombines TRBV9 with TRBJ2-1; weak D call: TRBD2 (6 bases). V was shortened by 2 bases and J by 2 bases, with 14 bases between the two germline ends. This CDR3 is built from 16 residues. Germline V CDR1 and CDR2: SGDLS, YYNGEE. The CDR3 DNA is TGTGCCAGCAGCGTCACTTCTAGCGCCACCTACAATGAGCAGTTCTTC. Its translation is CASSVTSSATYNEQFF.

The chain carries TRBV5-8 and TRBJ2-7; 7 bases line up with TRBD1. Germline V gene data show CDR1 as SGHTS and CDR2 as YDEGEE. The CDR3 runs to 17 residues. Trimming cost V 1 base and J 1 base; bases outside gene matches: 11. The DNA for the CDR3 is TGTGCCAGCAGCTTGCCGAGGGGGCATGAGGGTTCCTACGAGCAGTACGTC. This encodes CASSLPRGHEGSYEQYV.

This clone was observed a handful of times. This sequence joins TRBV29-1 and TRBJ2-7, with D possibly being TRBD2 (6 bases). The CDR3 runs 12 residues. The V gene lost 7 bases and the J gene lost 5 bases, with 15 bases spanning the gap. CDR1 is SQVTM, CDR2 ANQGSEA, per germline. The CDR3 region is CSGSGGDDEQYF. The CDR3 DNA sequence: TGCAGCGGTTCTGGCGGGGACGACGAGCAGTACTTC.

The chain has TRBV10-3 and TRBJ2-7, with TRBD1 identical over 10 bases. The J segment lost 4 bases and the V segment lost 3 bases, leaving 6 bases of the junction unmatched. The length of the CDR3 is 15 residues. Germline values: CDR1 ENHRY, CDR2 SYGVKD. This CDR3 is CAISEPGQGWYEQYF. CDR3 nucleotides: TGTGCCATCAGTGAACCGGGACAGGGGTGGTACGAGCAGTACTTC.

This clone was recorded a few times. The chain combines TRBV6-1 with TRBJ2-7; TRBD2 matches at 13 bases. The CDR3 spans 15 residues. V lost 5 bases, J lost 0 bases, and 1 base stayed unmatched. Germline CDR1 reads MNHNS; CDR2 reads SASEGT. The CDR3 DNA sequence: TGTGCCAGCAGTAGGACTAGCGGGAGCTCCTACGAGCAGTACGTC. It encodes CASSRTSGSSYEQYV.

The chain combines TRBV5-1 with TRBJ1-1; D is possibly TRBD1 (5 bases). Per germline, CDR1 SGHRS and CDR2 YFSETQ. Trimming removed 0 bases at V and 1 base at J, with 10 bases between. The CDR3 is made up of 15 amino acids. The CDR3 DNA reads TGCGCCAGCAGCTTGGCCTGGGGCTCGAACACTGAAGCTTTCTTT. Its translation: CASSLAWGSNTEAFF.

This sequence joins TRBV5-1 and TRBJ1-4, with unresolved D. Trimming removed 0 bases from V and 8 bases from J, with 14 bases in between. Germline-derived CDR1 and CDR2 are SGHRS and YFSETQ. The CDR3 is 15 residues long. In nucleotides, the CDR3 is TGCGCCAGCAGCTTGGGGGCTCTCGGAGGGGAAAAACTGTTTTTT. Protein product: CASSLGALGGEKLFF. The full variable domain, its missing parts supplied by reference TRBV5-1 and TRBJ1-4, is KAGVTQTPRYLIKTRGQQVTLSCSPISGHRSVSWYQQTPGQGLQFLFEYFSETQRNKGNFPGRFSGRQFSNSRSEMNVSTLELGDSALYLCASSLGALGGEKLFFGSGTQLSVL.